This T cell receptor (beta chain) was retrieved from a study of T cell changes during pregnancy in multiple sclerosis. Here immunoSEQ multiplex PCR was the method, and the copy in TCRdb shows in-frame clones only, minus some. The repertoire holds 65,000 to 75,000 clones, roughly 92% seen once, with 3.7% in the top ten. The germline V gene encodes CDR1 MNHNY and CDR2 SVGAGI (reference sequence). Trimming removed 2 bases from V and 1 base from J; junction bases left unmatched: 4. The CDR3 spans 15 residues. V is TRBV6-6 and J is TRBJ2-5; 7 bases match TRBD2. This specimen consisted of peripheral blood, obtained after pregnancy. This clonotype was obtained from a female donor in good health, enrolled as a control in a pregnancy study. The CDR3 coding sequence is TGTGCCAGCAGTTACGGGGGGAGGGTCCAAGAGACCCAGTACTTC. It encodes CASSYGGRVQETQYF.